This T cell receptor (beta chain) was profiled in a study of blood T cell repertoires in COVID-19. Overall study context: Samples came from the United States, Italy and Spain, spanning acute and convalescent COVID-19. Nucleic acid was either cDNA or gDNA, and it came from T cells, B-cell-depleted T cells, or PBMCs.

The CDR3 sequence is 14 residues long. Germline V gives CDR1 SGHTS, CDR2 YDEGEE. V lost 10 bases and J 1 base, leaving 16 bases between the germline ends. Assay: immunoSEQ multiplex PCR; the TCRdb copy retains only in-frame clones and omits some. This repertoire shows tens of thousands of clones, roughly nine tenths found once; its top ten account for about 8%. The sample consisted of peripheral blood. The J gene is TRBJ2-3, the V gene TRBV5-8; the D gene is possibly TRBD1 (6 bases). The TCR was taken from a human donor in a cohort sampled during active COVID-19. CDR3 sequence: CAYRASRRTDTQYF. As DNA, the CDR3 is TGTGCCTACAGGGCTAGCCGACGCACAGATACGCAGTATTTT. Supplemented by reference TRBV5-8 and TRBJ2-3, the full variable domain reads EAGVTQSPTHLIKTRGQQATLRCSPISGHTSVYWYQQALGLGLQFLLWYDEGEERNRGNFPPRFSGRQFPNYSSELNVNALELEDSALYLCAYRASRRTDTQYFGPGTRLTVL.